Listed here are 21 T cell receptor beta chains from one sample, sequenced in a study of blood T cell repertoires in COVID-19. The protocol was immunoSEQ multiplex PCR, while the TCRdb copy is restricted to in-frame clones and leaves out a portion. This sample has 300,000 to 400,000 clones; just over 85% occur once, and the top ten carry roughly 4.2%. The sequenced material came from PBMCs or T cells enriched from blood (not recorded which). Receptor source: a woman aged 40 to 50 with acute COVID-19.

This chain links TRBV9 with TRBJ2-1; TRBD2 aligns across 8 bases. The germline V gene encodes CDR1 SGDLS and CDR2 YYNGEE. V trimming: 2 bases; J trimming: 6 bases; junction bases outside the gene matches: 4. The CDR3 consists of 14 residues. The chain's CDR3 is CASSVSGKINEQFF. The CDR3 region has the DNA TGTGCCAGCAGCGTTAGCGGGAAGATCAATGAGCAGTTCTTC. Full variable domain (rest looked up from reference TRBV9 and TRBJ2-1): DSGVTQTPKHLITATGQRVTLRCSPRSGDLSVYWYQQSLDQGLQFLIQYYNGEERAKGNILERFSAQQFPDLHSELNLSSLELGDSALYFCASSVSGKINEQFFGPGTRLTVL.

The V gene is TRBV28, the J gene TRBJ2-3; D uncertain. The V end was cut by 8 bases, the J end by 4 bases, with 10 bases between. The CDR3 runs 12 residues. Germline V gene lookup returns CDR1 MDHEN and CDR2 SYDVKM. CDR3 DNA: TGTGCCAGCGAGAGTCCCCCAGATACGCAGTATTTT. Protein: CASESPPDTQYF.

The CDR3 nucleotides read TGTGCCAGCAGCGTGGGTACAGAAAATGAAAAACTGTTTTTT. Its protein product is CASSVGTENEKLFF. The chain recombines TRBV9 with TRBJ1-4, with D unresolved. V lost 2 bases, J lost 5 bases, and 10 bases lay in between. The length of the CDR3 is 14 residues. Germline loops: CDR1 SGDLS, CDR2 YYNGEE. Full variable domain (outside the CDR3, taken from reference TRBV9 and TRBJ1-4): DSGVTQTPKHLITATGQRVTLRCSPRSGDLSVYWYQQSLDQGLQFLIQYYNGEERAKGNILERFSAQQFPDLHSELNLSSLELGDSALYFCASSVGTENEKLFFGSGTQLSVL.

The chain is built from TRBV29-1 and TRBJ2-5; D not resolved. V lost 7 bases and J lost 5, with 5 bases in between. CDR1 and CDR2 (germline): SQVTM, ANQGSEA. This CDR3 is 9 amino acids long. The CDR3 bases are TGCAGCGGCGGCGAGACCCAGTACTTC. It codes for CSGGETQYF.

A single count supports this clone. The CDR3: CASSVESSGGTDTQYF. The CDR3 region has the DNA TGTGCCAGCAGTGTGGAGTCTAGCGGGGGGACAGATACGCAGTATTTT. The chain combines TRBV2 with TRBJ2-3, with 11 nucleotides matching TRBD2. Trimming at V came to 4 bases and at J to 3 bases, leaving 6 bases not matched to a gene. The CDR3 has 16 residues. Germline V gives CDR1 SNHLY, CDR2 FYNNEI. The full variable domain, rest sourced from reference TRBV2 and TRBJ2-3, is EPEVTQTPSHQVTQMGQEVILRCVPISNHLYFYWYRQILGQKVEFLVSFYNNEISEKSEIFDDQFSVERPDGSNFTLKIRSTKLEDSAMYFCASSVESSGGTDTQYFGPGTRLTVL.

This clone was seen only a few times. The rearrangement joins TRBV3-1 (or the pseudogene TRBV3-2) to TRBJ2-2; TRBD2 matches 10 bases. The CDR3 loop spans 15 amino acids. V trimming: 0 bases; J trimming: 8 bases; junction bases outside the gene matches: 3. Germline lookup yields CDR1 LGHDT and CDR2 YNNKEL (reference sequence). CDR3 DNA: TGTGCCAGCAGCCAAGAAGGGACTAGCGATGGGGAGCTGTTTTTT. This gives the protein CASSQEGTSDGELFF.

This chain joins TRBV18 and TRBJ1-3; a possible D gene is TRBD1 (6 bases). The CDR3 is made up of 16 amino acids. Per the germline V gene, CDR1 is KGHSH and CDR2 is LQKENI. The ends were cut back, 6 bases at V and 4 bases at J, with 19 bases in the middle. CDR3 sequence reads: CASSPYNRDYGNTIYF. CDR3 bases: TGTGCCAGCTCCCCCTACAACAGGGATTACGGAAACACCATATATTTT. The full variable domain, with the rest looked up from reference TRBV18 and TRBJ1-3, is NAGVMQNPRHLVRRRGQEARLRCSPMKGHSHVYWYRQLPEEGLKFMVYLQKENIIDESGMPKERFSAEFPKEGPSILRIQQVVRGDSAAYFCASSPYNRDYGNTIYFGEGSWLTVV.

V is TRBV7-3 and J is TRBJ2-1; 7 bases line up with TRBD1. The CDR3 extends over 14 amino acids. Trimming cost V 2 bases and J 6 bases; bases outside gene matches: 4. Germline lookup yields CDR1 SGHTA and CDR2 FQGTGA. CDR3 coding DNA: TGTGCCAGCAGCTTATTCGCAGGGGGCAATGAGCAGTTCTTC. Encoded protein: CASSLFAGGNEQFF.

CDR3 nucleotide sequence: TGCGCCAGCAGCAGGGGTGGCAATACGAACACCGGGGAGCTGTTTTTT. Translated, it gives CASSRGGNTNTGELFF. The V call is TRBV5-1, the J call TRBJ2-2, with D perhaps TRBD1 (5 bases). Trimming took 4 bases from V and 0 from J, leaving 13 bases between them. This CDR3 spans 16 amino acids. Looked up from germline, CDR1 is SGHRS and CDR2 is YFSETQ.

The chain combines TRBV7-2 with TRBJ1-2; 9 nucleotides align to TRBD1. V gave up 4 bases and J gave up 4 bases; unmatched junction bases: 19. CDR1 is SGHTA and CDR2 is FQGNSA in the germline V gene. The CDR3 sequence is 19 residues long. In DNA, the CDR3 is TGTGCCAGCAGCTCCTTTCCCCGGGACAGGGAGATGATAGCCTATGGCTACACCTTC. This sequence encodes CASSSFPRDREMIAYGYTF.

The J gene is TRBJ2-3, the V gene TRBV18, with TRBD2 identical over 10 bases. V lost 6 bases to trimming and J lost 0 bases; unmatched junction nucleotides: 6. The CDR3 loop spans 16 amino acids. Looked up from germline, CDR1 is KGHSH and CDR2 is LQKENI. CDR3 nucleotides: TGTGCCAGCTCGACGACTAGCGGGCCTAGCACAGATACGCAGTATTTT. Amino acids: CASSTTSGPSTDTQYF.

V is TRBV4-2 and J is TRBJ1-3, with a weak D call TRBD1 (5 bases). This CDR3 contains 16 residues. V lost 1 base and J 2 bases, leaving 12 bases between the germline ends. CDR1 LGHNA and CDR2 YNFKEQ come from the germline V gene. CDR3 loop: CASSQGISGAGNTIYF. The CDR3 DNA is TGTGCCAGCAGCCAAGGTATATCGGGGGCTGGAAACACCATATATTTT.

Of note for this clone: This same CDR3 is encoded by further DNA sequences in the sample. Written as DNA, the CDR3 is TGTGCCAGCAGCCAGGGGGGGGATACGCAGTATTTT. This translates into CASSQGGDTQYF. The chain recombines TRBV3-1 (or the pseudogene TRBV3-2) with TRBJ2-3, with TRBD2 matching over 7 bases. Germline V gene sequence: CDR1 LGHDT, CDR2 YNNKEL (reference sequence). The CDR3 has 12 amino acids. V gave up 3 bases and J gave up 6 bases; unmatched junction bases: 0.

In this sample, this clone turned up a few times. This chain links TRBV9 with TRBJ1-3, with D possibly TRBD1 on 6 matching bases. Trimming took off 1 base at V and 1 base at J, with 9 bases between the two ends. The CDR3 length is 15 residues. CDR1 is SGDLS, CDR2 YYNGEE, per germline. In nucleotides, the CDR3 is TGTGCCAGCAGCGTATTAGGGGGATCTGGAAACACCATATATTTT. Protein product: CASSVLGGSGNTIYF. Supplemented by reference TRBV9 and TRBJ1-3, the full variable domain reads DSGVTQTPKHLITATGQRVTLRCSPRSGDLSVYWYQQSLDQGLQFLIQYYNGEERAKGNILERFSAQQFPDLHSELNLSSLELGDSALYFCASSVLGGSGNTIYFGEGSWLTVV.

The rearrangement joins TRBV7-2 to TRBJ1-2, with a tentative D call TRBD1 (6 bases). The CDR3 is 13 amino acids. Trimming pared 4 bases from V and 10 bases from J, leaving 16 bases between. Germline CDR1 and CDR2: SGHTA and FQGNSA. CDR3 amino acids: CASSSTARGFYTF. CDR3 bases: TGTGCCAGCAGCTCGACCGCCAGGGGATTCTACACCTTC. Looking up the rest from reference TRBV7-2 and TRBJ1-2 gives the full variable domain: GAGVSQSPSNKVTEKGKDVELRCDPISGHTALYWYRQSLGQGLEFLIYFQGNSAPDKSGLPSDRFSAERTGGSVSTLTIQRTQQEDSAVYLCASSSTARGFYTFGSGTRLTVV.

The V and J genes are TRBV5-1 and TRBJ2-4; 11 bases align to TRBD1. Trimming at V came to 0 bases and at J to 8 bases, leaving 4 bases not matched to a gene. Germline V CDR1 and CDR2: SGHRS, YFSETQ. The CDR3 consists of 15 residues. The CDR3 loop reads CASSLGWDRGDIQYF. The CDR3 DNA sequence: TGCGCCAGCAGCTTGGGCTGGGACAGGGGGGACATTCAGTACTTC.

The chain links TRBV6-5 to TRBJ1-6, with 8 bases aligning to TRBD1. V was pared by 4 bases and J by 3 bases, with 2 bases of the junction left unmatched. The CDR3 is made up of 15 amino acids. Germline CDR1 reads MNHEY; CDR2 reads SVGAGI. This chain's CDR3 is CASSWDRNYNSPLHF. The CDR3 region has the DNA TGTGCCAGCAGTTGGGACAGGAACTATAATTCACCCCTCCACTTT.

V gene TRBV28 combines with J gene TRBJ2-3; D ambiguous. The V gene's germline CDR1 is MDHEN and CDR2 SYDVKM. V was clipped by 5 bases and J by 5 bases, with 8 bases between them. The CDR3 spans 12 residues. For the CDR3, the DNA is TGTGCCAGCAGTCCCACTTTAGATACGCAGTATTTT. It yields the protein CASSPTLDTQYF.

Of note for this clone: Other DNA sequences of this sample code for an identical CDR3. This chain links TRBV28 with TRBJ2-3; 11 positions match TRBD2. The CDR3 length is 15 residues. V trimming: 3 bases; J trimming: 5 bases; junction bases outside the gene matches: 4. Germline values: CDR1 MDHEN, CDR2 SYDVKM. In DNA, the CDR3 is TGTGCCAGCAGTTTGATAGCGGGAGGGGAAGATACGCAGTATTTT. This codes for CASSLIAGGEDTQYF. Using reference TRBV28 and TRBJ2-3 for the parts outside the CDR3, the full variable domain is DVKVTQSSRYLVKRTGEKVFLECVQDMDHENMFWYRQDPGLGLRLIYFSYDVKMKEKGDIPEGYSVSREKKERFSLILESASTNQTSMYLCASSLIAGGEDTQYFGPGTRLTVL.

The J gene is TRBJ1-6, the V gene TRBV29-1; tentatively, D is TRBD1 (6 bases). Germline CDR1 SQVTM, CDR2 ANQGSEA. Trimming stripped 3 bases from V and 2 bases from J, with 14 bases between. This CDR3 is built from 16 residues. CDR3 nucleotide sequence: TGCAGCGTTGATCACAGGGTTTGCCCCTATAATTCACCCCTCCACTTT. It encodes CSVDHRVCPYNSPLHF. Based on the CDR3 plus reference TRBV29-1 and TRBJ1-6, the full variable domain is SAVISQKPSRDICQRGTSLTIQCQVDSQVTMMFWYRQQPGQSLTLIATANQGSEATYESGFVIDKFPISRPNLTFSTLTVSNMSPEDSSIYLCSVDHRVCPYNSPLHFGNGTRLTVT.

The chain employs TRBV29-1 and TRBJ2-1, with D hard to call. This CDR3 comprises 11 residues. Germline loops: CDR1 SQVTM, CDR2 ANQGSEA. Trimming took off 3 bases at V and 10 bases at J, with 10 bases between the two ends. In DNA form, the CDR3 reads TGCAGCGTTGAGCTTAGTTACGAGCAGTTCTTC. Translation gives CSVELSYEQFF.